A selection of T cell receptor beta chains follows, all from one sample in a study of blood T cell repertoires in COVID-19. Profiled with immunoSEQ multiplex PCR; TCRdb holds only in-frame clones, not every one. The table includes 150,000 or so clones, about four fifths detected once. Sequenced input: peripheral blood. The receptors were gathered from a woman aged 60-75 years with acute or convalescent COVID-19. CDR3s include the opening cysteine and the closing phenylalanine or tryptophan. Fields, in order: CDR3 length, D gene, V gene, J gene, clone size, CDR3 protein, CDR3 DNA. D genes are given only for firm matches. The size of a clone is reported for some rows only, either as once, few or many, or as a class for expanded clones.

16	TRBD2	TRBV11-2	TRBJ2-3	.	CASSLRLAASTDTQYF	TGTGCCAGCAGCTTAAGACTAGCGGCGAGCACAGATACGCAGTATTTT
17	TRBD1	TRBV3-1/TRBV3-2	TRBJ1-6	.	CASSQDNSGTGSSPLHF	TGTGCCAGCAGCCAAGATAACTCGGGGACAGGGAGTTCACCCCTCCACTTT
13	.	TRBV3-1/TRBV3-2	TRBJ1-2	.	CASSSTANYGYTF	TGTGCCAGCAGCTCCACAGCAAACTATGGCTACACCTTC
17	TRBD1	TRBV4-1	TRBJ1-1	.	CASSQDDTGGADNEAFF	TGCGCCAGCAGCCAAGATGACACAGGGGGCGCGGATAATGAAGCTTTCTTT
18	TRBD1	TRBV28	TRBJ1-4	.	CASRRPGQGALLDEKLFF	TGTGCCAGCAGACGGCCGGGACAGGGGGCTTTGTTGGATGAAAAACTGTTTTTT
15	.	TRBV6-5	TRBJ2-1	.	CASTGAQGNYNEQFF	TGTGCCAGCACCGGGGCACAGGGCAACTACAATGAGCAGTTCTTC
14	.	TRBV19	TRBJ1-2	.	CANKYNETPYGYTF	TGTGCCAACAAGTACAACGAAACCCCCTATGGCTACACCTTC
13	.	TRBV3-1/TRBV3-2	TRBJ2-1	.	CASSQDERTTRFF	TGTGCCAGCAGCCAAGATGAGCGGACCACACGGTTCTTC
15	.	TRBV5-1	TRBJ2-2	few	CASSPLQGEHRGAVF	TGCGCCAGCAGCCCCCTACAGGGCGAACACCGGGGAGCTGTTTTT
12	.	TRBV3-1/TRBV3-2	TRBJ2-1	.	CASSQWGELQFF	TGTGCCAGCAGCCAATGGGGCGAATTACAGTTCTTC
11	TRBD2	TRBV24-1	TRBJ2-3	.	CATSDAGTSYF	TGTGCCACCAGTGATGCCGGGACTAGCTATTTT
16	.	TRBV28	TRBJ1-1	.	CASSLGGGGEDTEAFF	TGTGCCAGCAGTTTAGGGGGCGGGGGTGAGGACACTGAAGCTTTCTTT
13	.	TRBV11-3	TRBJ1-1	.	CASSLRSGTEAFF	TGTGCCAGCAGCTTACGATCGGGCACTGAAGCTTTCTTT
13	TRBD1	TRBV7-8	TRBJ1-5	.	CASSLDRAQPQHF	TGTGCCAGCAGCTTGGACAGGGCACAGCCCCAGCATTTT
15	.	TRBV30	TRBJ1-5	.	CAWRAGTGGNQPQHF	TGTGCCTGGAGGGCGGGGACCGGAGGCAATCAGCCCCAGCATTTT
13	.	TRBV15	TRBJ1-6	.	CATSVPGESPLHF	TGTGCCACCAGCGTACCAGGGGAGTCACCCCTCCACTTT
18	.	TRBV7-8	TRBJ1-1	.	CASSLSTRGGGLSTEAFF	TGTGCCAGCAGCTTAAGTACACGAGGGGGAGGGTTGAGCACTGAAGCTTTCTTT
16	TRBD2	TRBV5-4	TRBJ2-3	.	CASSGGAGGLTDTQYF	TGTGCCAGCAGCGGCGGAGCGGGAGGGTTGACAGATACGCAGTATTTT
14	TRBD1	TRBV5-1	TRBJ2-7	.	CASSYRTGNSEQYF	TGCGCCAGCAGCTACCGGACAGGGAACTCCGAGCAGTACTTC
14	.	TRBV6-5	TRBJ2-2	few	CASSYIPTTGELFF	TGTGCCAGCAGTTATATTCCGACTACCGGGGAGCTGTTTTTT
15	.	TRBV19	TRBJ1-6	.	CASSITREGGSPLHF	TGTGCCAGTAGTATAACACGGGAGGGGGGTTCACCCCTCCACTTT
15	TRBD1	TRBV5-1	TRBJ1-1	.	CASSYYRGEGSEAFF	TGCGCCAGCAGCTACTACAGGGGGGAAGGATCGGAAGCTTTCTTT
14	TRBD2	TRBV5-4	TRBJ2-2	.	CASSSSGSTGELFF	TGTGCCAGCAGCTCCAGCGGGAGTACCGGGGAGCTGTTTTTT
14	TRBD2	TRBV29-1	TRBJ2-3	.	CSANLAGVLDTQYF	TGCAGCGCCAACCTAGCGGGAGTGCTAGATACGCAGTATTTT
17	TRBD1	TRBV6-2/TRBV6-3	TRBJ1-1	.	CASSASRQGLRNTEAFF	TGTGCCAGCAGTGCCTCCCGACAGGGTCTGAGGAACACTGAAGCTTTCTTT
13	.	TRBV5-1	TRBJ2-7	.	CASSLRDSYEQYF	TGCGCCAGCAGCTTGCGAGATTCCTACGAGCAGTACTTC
15	TRBD2	TRBV5-4	TRBJ2-3	once	CASGTYLAVTDTQYF	TGTGCCAGCGGAACTTATCTAGCGGTGACAGATACGCAGTATTTT
14	TRBD2	TRBV25-1	TRBJ2-1	.	CATGRDQRYNEQFF	TGTGCCACGGGGAGGGACCAACGTTACAATGAGCAGTTCTTC
15	TRBD1	TRBV5-8	TRBJ1-1	few	CASSLASGGETEAFF	TGTGCCAGCAGCTTGGCCTCAGGGGGCGAGACTGAAGCTTTCTTT
15	.	TRBV6-6	TRBJ2-1	.	CASSFSLDSYNEQFF	TGTGCCAGCAGTTTTTCTCTTGACAGTTACAATGAGCAGTTCTTC
16	.	TRBV13	TRBJ2-7	.	CASSLEAFAATYEQYF	TGTGCCAGCAGCTTAGAAGCATTTGCGGCCACCTACGAGCAGTACTTC
17	.	TRBV21-1	TRBJ2-3	.	CASSKGRGQGEEDTQYF	TGTGCCAGCAGCAAAGGCCGGGGACAGGGGGAAGAGGATACGCAGTATTTT
15	TRBD2	TRBV27	TRBJ2-7	few	CASSTLAGNSYEQYF	TGTGCCAGCAGTACCTTAGCGGGGAATTCCTACGAGCAGTACTTC
16	TRBD1	TRBV4-3	TRBJ2-7	.	CASSQERQGRVYEQYF	TGCGCCAGCAGCCAAGAACGACAGGGGAGAGTTTACGAGCAGTACTTC
13	.	TRBV27	TRBJ2-1	.	CASSSAGWNEQFF	TGTGCCAGCAGTTCAGCAGGGTGGAATGAGCAGTTCTTC
17	TRBD1	TRBV9	TRBJ2-2	few	CASSTPQGDRDTGELFF	TGTGCCAGCAGCACACCACAGGGGGACCGGGACACCGGGGAGCTGTTTTTT
14	.	TRBV3-1/TRBV3-2	TRBJ2-2	.	CASSQVSAAGELFF	TGTGCCAGCAGCCAAGTTTCGGCGGCCGGGGAGCTGTTTTTT
16	.	TRBV7-9	TRBJ1-2	.	CASSLEVKGSDYGYTF	TGTGCCAGCAGCTTAGAAGTTAAGGGGTCGGACTATGGCTACACCTTC
16	.	TRBV4-1	TRBJ2-7	.	CASSQDLGGRGYEQYF	TGCGCCAGCAGCCAAGATTTAGGAGGCAGGGGTTACGAGCAGTACTTC
13	.	TRBV2	TRBJ1-1	once	CAIAPRQNTEAFF	TGTGCCATCGCGCCCCGACAGAACACTGAAGCTTTCTTT
17	TRBD1	TRBV19	TRBJ2-7	.	CASSIEGTGGSRREQYF	TGTGCCAGTAGTATTGAGGGGACAGGGGGCTCCCGACGCGAGCAGTACTTC
15	TRBD1	TRBV18	TRBJ1-2	few	CASSPGQGPNYGYTF	TGTGCCAGCTCGCCGGGACAGGGCCCAAACTATGGCTACACCTTC
15	.	TRBV7-9	TRBJ1-6	.	CASSLFGQGNSPLHF	TGTGCCAGCAGCTTATTCGGGCAGGGCAATTCACCCCTCCACTTT
14	.	TRBV28	TRBJ1-1	.	CASSLAGTNTEAFF	TGTGCCAGCAGCCTGGCAGGGACAAACACTGAAGCTTTCTTT
12	.	TRBV6-6	TRBJ2-7	.	CATQGVGNEQYF	TGTGCCACCCAGGGCGTGGGGAACGAGCAGTACTTC
18	.	TRBV4-2	TRBJ2-1	.	CASSQYILGGDSQIEQFF	TGTGCCAGCAGCCAATACATACTGGGCGGGGACTCCCAGATAGAGCAGTTCTTC
14	.	TRBV9	TRBJ1-6	.	CASSSAGWNSPLHF	TGTGCCAGCAGCTCTGCAGGGTGGAATTCACCCCTCCACTTT
11	.	TRBV12-3/TRBV12-4	TRBJ1-1	.	CASSFLAEAFF	TGTGCCAGCAGTTTCCTCGCTGAAGCTTTCTTT
15	TRBD1	TRBV18	TRBJ2-7	.	CASSPPGTGGSEQYF	TGTGCCAGCTCACCTCCCGGGACAGGGGGTTCCGAGCAGTACTTC
17	.	TRBV10-3	TRBJ2-3	.	CAISEPEGRWVTDTQYF	TGTGCCATCAGTGAGCCGGAGGGCCGGTGGGTCACAGATACGCAGTATTTT
14	.	TRBV3-1/TRBV3-2	TRBJ1-1	.	CASSQGKTGTEAFF	TGTGCCAGCAGCCAAGGAAAGACGGGCACTGAAGCTTTCTTT
13	TRBD1	TRBV3-1/TRBV3-2	TRBJ2-7	few	CASSPLGQGKQYF	TGTGCCAGCAGCCCCTTAGGACAGGGTAAGCAGTACTTC
13	.	TRBV7-9	TRBJ1-2	few	CASRDTNTYGYTF	TGTGCCAGTAGGGACACCAACACCTATGGCTACACCTTC
14	.	TRBV30	TRBJ1-2	once	CAWSAGPPGGGYTF	TGTGCCTGGAGTGCCGGCCCTCCAGGAGGGGGCTACACCTTC
14	.	TRBV28	TRBJ1-1	.	CASSFSQLNTEAFF	TGTGCCAGCAGTTTTTCCCAATTGAACACTGAAGCTTTCTTT
15	TRBD2	TRBV28	TRBJ2-3	once	CASTPGGSRTDTQYF	TGTGCCAGCACCCCGGGCGGGAGCCGCACAGATACGCAGTATTTT
15	.	TRBV3-1/TRBV3-2	TRBJ1-6	.	CASSPEGGALSPLHF	TGTGCCAGCAGCCCAGAGGGGGGGGCGCTTTCACCCCTCCACTTT
18	TRBD2	TRBV24-1	TRBJ2-2	.	CATSQRLAGGPGTGELFF	TGTGCCACCAGCCAGCGACTAGCGGGAGGGCCGGGCACCGGGGAGCTGTTTTTT
13	.	TRBV7-6	TRBJ1-2	.	CASSPAGNYGYTF	TGTGCCAGCAGCCCCGCAGGAAACTATGGCTACACCTTC
15	.	TRBV19	TRBJ2-1	.	CASSVYRVTGDEQFF	TGTGCCAGTAGTGTATACAGGGTGACTGGGGATGAGCAGTTCTTC